The clone carrying this T cell receptor beta chain was observed at least ten times. CDR3 size: 15 residues. The germline CDR1 and CDR2 sequences are SGHVS and FNYEAQ. The J segment lost 9 bases and the V segment lost 2 bases, leaving 8 bases of the junction unmatched. TCRdb recomputed calls from the 5' RACE reads with MiXCR, one row per CDR3 protein. The sample holds about 320,000 distinct CDR3 sequences, more than 9% seen once. This sample is drawn from a study of CD8 T cells in ankylosing spondylitis. The sample was blood, either unsorted or a sorted T cell fraction (not recorded which). This chain joins TRBV7-6 and TRBJ2-1; 9 bases fit TRBD1. The receptor's source is a female donor with ankylosing spondylitis or in good health (not recorded which). This chain's CDR3 is CASSLTGQGRGEQFF. The CDR3 DNA sequence: TGTGCCAGCAGCTTAACGGGACAGGGTAGGGGTGAGCAGTTCTTC.